What follows is one T cell receptor (beta chain) and its context. The antigen it binds to is not known. Base quality data are lacking; no much larger clone is found one base away. Receptor libraries were prepared by the immunoSEQ multiplex PCR assay. A mixture of 60 forward primers for TCR Vbeta segments and 13 reverse primers for TCR Jbeta segments was used in the multiplex PCR. The CDR3 region of rearranged TCR beta genes was amplified from genomic DNA with a multiplex PCR assay. On the Illumina HiSeq System, the amplified TCR beta libraries were sequenced as 87-base-pair reads. The authors processed their data as follows. In a later analysis, about 80 million unique TCR beta chains were counted across the roughly 670 repertoires, and roughly 11 million of these chains were shared by at least two donors. Raw reads were error-corrected and collapsed into unique sequences with a nearest-neighbor algorithm that merged closely related sequences to remove PCR and sequencing errors. To assign V, D and J gene segments, CDR3 sequences were aligned to IMGT reference sequences. Each retained sequence needed at least a six-nucleotide match to both a V gene segment and a J gene segment. A rearrangement counted as productive if the CDR3 had no stop codons and remained in frame with V and J, and every other rearrangement counted as non-productive. CDR3 was defined by IMGT convention, running from the second conserved V-encoded cysteine to the conserved J-encoded phenylalanine. The earlier analysis of fewer than 700 of the donors excluded sequences that lacked an unambiguous match to a single V gene segment. An earlier analysis of several hundred of the donors classified V segments as functional when productive rearrangements were above 56.7% and as segregating when the standard deviation between donors was above 5%. A statistical classification framework was built to diagnose cytomegalovirus status from the catalog of TCR beta chain sequences. V and J gene assignment, in a later analysis, came from comparing TCR nucleotide sequences with IMGT/GENE-DB human TR gene sequences. A later analysis assigned CDR3 sequences and most-parsimonious VDJ recombination scenarios with the TCRdist pipeline. In a later analysis, each TCR beta chain was defined by its CDR3 amino acid sequence together with its V-gene family, and reads lacking a unique V-gene family were excluded. To address suspected cross-contamination and a sequencing artifact, a later analysis removed under 600 highly shared, low-generation-probability nucleotide sequences. For each public chain, a later analysis derived a clonal expansion index from normalized ranks of inferred template counts within each repertoire. In a later analysis, generation probabilities were computed using a VDJ recombination model fitted to out-of-frame rearrangements, and the results were checked against IGoR. A later analysis scored TCR-TCR, TCR-HLA and TCR-CMV co-occurrence with hypergeometric tests, applying a repertoire-size bias correction to TCR pairs. In a later analysis, false discovery rates were estimated by permuting HLA or CMV assignments 20 times. In a later analysis, co-occurring TCRs were grouped using DBSCAN, with TCRdist sequence similarity added in when clustering inside HLA-allele-positive subsets. For co-occurrence clustering, repertoires with fewer than 30,000 or more than 120,000 public chains were excluded, along with about five repertoires with anomalous nucleotide sharing. TCRdb stores this immuneACCESS table with in-frame sequences only. Part of the clones is absent; in the studies checked, under half of the shortfall reflects unresolved V genes, and no reason is known for the rest. The V and J calls and clone size come from that table; D and trimming were worked out from the DNA. The sample table shows about 78,000 clones, and about three quarters are seen once. The ten largest clones add up to approximately 10% of the sample.

The data stem from a study of cytomegalovirus exposure and HLA in healthy donors (dated by TCRdb to about 2017). Notes on the research overall: In an earlier analysis of several hundred of the donors, 276 Gb of sequence data and some 100 million unique TCR beta sequences from roughly 200 million T cells were reported. Donor age, sex, ethnicity and CMV serostatus were compiled alongside the repertoire data. In a later analysis, previously published TCR beta repertoires from some 640 donors were re-analyzed and high-resolution HLA genotyping was added so that TCR occurrence patterns could be studied. To predict cytomegalovirus infection status, the study brought together high-throughput TCR immunosequencing, statistical association of individual TCRs with disease status, and machine learning. Every discovery cohort repertoire had been produced on one sequencing platform. Genome-wide SNP genotypes for about 55% of the roughly 670 donors were used in a later genetic analysis, which treated that subset as a discovery cohort. An earlier analysis of around 640 of the donors used high-throughput TCR beta sequencing to judge whether each TCR beta V gene segment behaved as functional or pseudogenic. The later analysis used no new phenotypic data to find candidate immune exposures, relying instead on TCR beta sequences and their occurrence across donors. The aim of the study was to test whether cataloging public T cell receptors could identify signatures of past pathogen exposure. Of the 398 genotyped donors, over 70% fell in the genetic ancestry cluster associated with self-reported Caucasian donors. HLA typing covered class I and class II loci at four-digit resolution. An early release covering roughly 600 HLA-typed donors comprised about 300 gigabases of sequencing data and tens of millions of unique TCR sequences. In addition to the first cohort of approximately 670 subjects, a separate validation cohort of 100 to 150 different subjects was used. The study profiled the T cell repertoires of about 640 subjects by immunosequencing and related them to cytomegalovirus serostatus. Across around 400 genotyped donors of the cohort, an average of approximately 200,000 unique TCR beta nucleotide sequences per donor were sequenced, and 15% to 20% of those sequences were non-productive. About 5 DR-DQ haplotypes were handled as single units for association and clustering, since linkage in the cohort was strong. Typing coverage varied by locus: 629-630 donors for A, B, C, DRB1 and DQB1; more than 500 for DQA1; approximately 570 for DPA1; fewer than 480 for DPB1. The paper's findings and limits, for the study overall: Because counts were too low, roughly 16 rarely observed V segments, including chromosome 9 orphons, were excluded from the earlier analysis of roughly 580 of the donors. A further reported finding was that TCR beta sequences accurately predicted the HLA-A and HLA-B alleles for most subjects in the first cohort. Because HLA typing was unavailable for some donors at each locus, only the typed subset was used in association tests. Most TCR sequences were seen in very few donors, while some public TCRs were found in many individuals. Correlated functional status among segregating V segments might be attributable to linkage disequilibrium, but an unknown experimental factor could not be ruled out. Cytomegalovirus status was reported to be diagnosed by the classifier with high specificity and sensitivity in both the original and validation cohorts. V-gene and J-gene trimming of TCR beta chains was associated with a missense DCLRE1C variant in a later genetic analysis, and the association was replicated in an independent cohort. In this cohort, only TCR beta chains were sequenced, and detectable features were limited by the absence of alpha or paired-chain data. In the study, 150 to 200 TCR beta chains were listed as associated with cytomegalovirus. A cluster of highly shared sequence variants was judged likely to represent a technical artifact of the sequencing pipeline. A later analysis found that HLA-associated TCR beta chains were more clonally expanded and had lower generation probabilities than equally common non-associated chains. The authors suggested that the approach could potentially be generalized to other disease states and immunological phenotypes. According to a later analysis, most CMV-associated TCR beta chains appeared to be HLA-restricted, and the HLA associations seemed to be driven largely by CMV exposure. In a later analysis, the rate of TCR association differed among HLA loci, with DRB1 alleles having the most associated TCRs and HLA-C alleles having the fewest. Roughly uniform sequencing depth across donors was assumed in presence/absence analyses, although this assumption may not hold. In an earlier analysis of about 540 of the donors, most TCR beta V segments were observed in productive rearrangements about 87% or about 30% of the time, broadly matching IMGT annotations. Because the 87-base-pair reads could not distinguish some IMGT-functional V segments, including TRBV6-2 and TRBV6-3, those segments were excluded. When HLA alleles, especially DR and DQ, strongly co-occurred, attributing TCR associations to individual alleles was difficult. In a later analysis, 16,951 TCR beta sequences were associated with specific HLA alleles at a false discovery rate of 0.05. According to a later genetic analysis, donors in an Asian-associated ancestry cluster had fewer N-insertions in productive TCRs than the approximately 630-donor mean. According to a later analysis, parvovirus B19, influenza, CMV and Epstein-Barr virus appeared linked to several top co-occurrence clusters. A few of the identified cytomegalovirus-associated TCR beta chains were confirmed in vitro to be specific for cytomegalovirus antigens. The only immune exposure information available for the cohort was CMV serostatus.

Reading the germline V gene gives CDR1 SGHRS and CDR2 YFSETQ. Its CDR3 holds 15 amino acids, cysteine through phenylalanine. Of the read, only the CDR3 DNA is kept; its 45 bases are in frame from base 1. Trimming accounts for 2 bases at V and 2 bases at J, while the number of junction bases matched to no gene is 5. The cohort comprised some 680 healthy bone marrow donors. Cohort members were all nominally healthy when sampled, although unrecorded immune exposures were likely present. The donor was CMV seropositive and was included in the group of 290 or so seropositive cohort members. Each donor provided a peripheral blood sample, and peripheral blood mononuclear cells were used for TCR beta sequencing. Genomic DNA extraction from the blood cell samples was performed with the Qiagen DNeasy Blood Extraction Kit.

This TCR came from a woman aged 35 to 49 in good health and CMV-seropositive. Sequenced material: PBMCs. The sequence joins TRBV5-1 to TRBJ2-5; a stretch of 8 junction bases matches TRBD1. The nucleotide sequence is given as TGCGCCAGCAGCTTTTCTACAGGGGGACAAGAGACCCAGTACTTC. Its coded protein is CASSFSTGGQETQYF.